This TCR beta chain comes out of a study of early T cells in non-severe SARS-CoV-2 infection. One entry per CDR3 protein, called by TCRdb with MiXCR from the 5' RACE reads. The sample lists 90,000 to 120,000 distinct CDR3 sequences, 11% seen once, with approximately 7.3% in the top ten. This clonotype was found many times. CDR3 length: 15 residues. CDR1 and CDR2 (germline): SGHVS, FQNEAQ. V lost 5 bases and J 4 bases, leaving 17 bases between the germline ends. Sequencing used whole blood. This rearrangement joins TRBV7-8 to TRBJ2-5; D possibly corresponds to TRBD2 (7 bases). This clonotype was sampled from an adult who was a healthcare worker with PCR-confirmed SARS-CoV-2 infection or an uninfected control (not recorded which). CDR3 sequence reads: CASSLVGGLGETQYF. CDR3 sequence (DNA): TGTGCCAGCAGCCTCGTCGGGGGGCTCGGAGAGACCCAGTACTTC.